This TCR beta chain appears in the sequencing data of a study of blood T cell repertoires in COVID-19 (dated by TCRdb to 2018 to 2021). Study-level background: The collaborator samples originated in the United States, Italy and Spain and spanned the acute and convalescent phases of COVID-19. Samples came from the ongoing ImmuneRACE study (first 160 participants) plus 1,254 subjects from 6 global collaborators. Deeply sampled blood TCRbeta repertoires from subjects exposed to, actively infected with, or recovered from COVID-19 were included in the dataset. The prospective study material was composed of cDNA or gDNA derived from T cells, B-cell-depleted T cells, or PBMCs. The repertoires were released in a freely available public database meant as a resource for research on the immune response to SARS-CoV-2. Sample metadata almost always included a de-identified subject ID, COVID-19 status, age in years and sex. Where available, HLA class I and class II types were taken from metadata supplied by the sample provider and were not determined by assay-based typing.

The immunoSEQ Assay, a bias-controlled multiplex PCR, was used to amplify TCRbeta CDR3 regions from genomic DNA. The original methods were these. Within the assay, amplification of reference gene primers was used to estimate how many nucleated cells each sample contained. To quantify the absolute abundance of each unique TCRbeta CDR3 rearrangement, sequence reads were collapsed and filtered. For each sample, productive Simpson clonality was calculated as the square root of Simpson's diversity index across productive rearrangements. TCRdb re-hosts the immuneACCESS table, in-frame sequences only. Its copies lack some clones; in the studies checked, an unresolved V gene accounts for under half of them, and the cause for the rest is not known. D and trimming were read from the DNA, whereas the V and J calls and clone size are those reported in that table. Recorded for this sample are about 42,000 clones; 90% of them occurred a single time. The top ten clones comprise 2.5% to 3% of the sample.

Deletion took 8 bases off V and 9 bases off J, with a span of 13 bases between the germline ends. Sequences MGHDK (CDR1) and SYGVNS (CDR2) are obtained from the germline V gene. The CDR3 holds 11 amino acids from the cysteine to the phenylalanine. Only CDR3 DNA is held: 33 bases, read in frame from base 1. The research as a whole found: The amount of clinical and demographic metadata varied by source and participant and was provided uncurated.

This clone was recorded only once. The antigen this receptor binds is unknown. Per-base quality was not reported, and no clone a single base away is much larger than it. The collaborating institutions used their own protocols to collect whole blood in K2EDTA tubes. Collaborator samples were shipped for TCRbeta analysis as frozen whole blood, isolated PBMCs, or DNA extracted from either sample type. The sequence was collected from a man between 45 and 60 years old with active COVID-19. The specimen was peripheral blood. The sequence joins TRBV25-1 to TRBJ2-5; TRBD1 is possibly the D segment (7 matching bases). This receptor has the CDR3 CASSQGGSQYF. Here is the DNA: TGTGCCAGCTCTCAGGGGGGCTCCCAGTACTTC.